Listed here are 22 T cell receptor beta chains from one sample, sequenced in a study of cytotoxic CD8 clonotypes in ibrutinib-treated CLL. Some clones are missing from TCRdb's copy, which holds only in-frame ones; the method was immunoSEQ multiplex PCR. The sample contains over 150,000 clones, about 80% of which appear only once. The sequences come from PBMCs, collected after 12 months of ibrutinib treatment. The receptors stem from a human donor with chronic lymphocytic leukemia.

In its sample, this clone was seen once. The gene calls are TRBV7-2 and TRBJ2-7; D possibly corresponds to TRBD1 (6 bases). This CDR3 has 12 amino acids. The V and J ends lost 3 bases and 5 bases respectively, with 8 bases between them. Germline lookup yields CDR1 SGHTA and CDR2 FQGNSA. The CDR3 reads CASSFNRDEQYF. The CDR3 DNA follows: TGTGCCAGCAGCTTCAACAGGGACGAGCAGTACTTC.

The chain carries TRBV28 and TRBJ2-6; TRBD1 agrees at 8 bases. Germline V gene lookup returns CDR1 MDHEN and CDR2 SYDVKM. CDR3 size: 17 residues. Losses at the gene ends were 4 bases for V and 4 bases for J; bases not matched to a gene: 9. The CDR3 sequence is CASSSTGGVRGANVLTF. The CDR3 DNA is TGTGCCAGCAGTTCCACAGGGGGTGTAAGGGGGGCCAACGTCCTGACTTTC.

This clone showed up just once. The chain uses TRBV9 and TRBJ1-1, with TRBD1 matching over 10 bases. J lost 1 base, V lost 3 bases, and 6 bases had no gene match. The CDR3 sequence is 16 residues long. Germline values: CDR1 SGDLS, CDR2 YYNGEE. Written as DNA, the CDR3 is TGTGCCAGCAGCGCAAGGGACAGGGGACCGAACACTGAAGCTTTCTTT. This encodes CASSARDRGPNTEAFF.

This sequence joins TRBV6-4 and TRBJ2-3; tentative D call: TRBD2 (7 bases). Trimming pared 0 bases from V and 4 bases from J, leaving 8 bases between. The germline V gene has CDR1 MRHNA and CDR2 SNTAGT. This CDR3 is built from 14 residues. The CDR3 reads CASSDSGGPDTQYF. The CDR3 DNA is TGTGCCAGCAGTGACTCGGGGGGGCCAGATACGCAGTATTTT.

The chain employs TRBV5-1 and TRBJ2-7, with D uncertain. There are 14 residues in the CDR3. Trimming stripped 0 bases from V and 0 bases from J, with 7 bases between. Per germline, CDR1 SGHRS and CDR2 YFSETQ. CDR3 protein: CASSLGTDSYEQYF. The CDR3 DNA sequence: TGCGCCAGCAGCTTGGGCACCGACTCCTACGAGCAGTACTTC.

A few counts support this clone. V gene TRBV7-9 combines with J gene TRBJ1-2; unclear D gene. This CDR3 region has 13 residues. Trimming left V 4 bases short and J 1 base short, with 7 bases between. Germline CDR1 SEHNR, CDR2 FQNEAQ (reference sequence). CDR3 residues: CASSYGINYGYTF. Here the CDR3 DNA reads TGTGCCAGCAGCTATGGCATTAACTATGGCTACACCTTC.

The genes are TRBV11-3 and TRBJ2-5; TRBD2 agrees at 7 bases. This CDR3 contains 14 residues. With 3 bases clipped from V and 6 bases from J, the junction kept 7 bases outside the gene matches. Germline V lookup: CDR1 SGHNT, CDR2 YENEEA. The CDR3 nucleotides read TGTGCCAGCAGCTTGGGGGGGGTTGAGAAGACCCAGTACTTC. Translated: CASSLGGVEKTQYF.

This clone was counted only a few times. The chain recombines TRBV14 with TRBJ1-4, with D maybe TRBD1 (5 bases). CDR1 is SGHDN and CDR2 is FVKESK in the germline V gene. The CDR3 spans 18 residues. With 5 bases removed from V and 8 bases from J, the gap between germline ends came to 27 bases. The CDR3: CASSGEGDMGQGWEKLFF. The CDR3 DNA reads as TGTGCCAGCAGCGGCGAAGGAGATATGGGGCAGGGTTGGGAAAAACTGTTTTTT.

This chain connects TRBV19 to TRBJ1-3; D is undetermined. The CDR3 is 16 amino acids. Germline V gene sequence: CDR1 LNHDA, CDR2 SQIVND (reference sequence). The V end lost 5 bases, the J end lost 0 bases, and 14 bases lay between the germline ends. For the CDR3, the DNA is TGTGCCAGTAGTTTCCTCGGGATCCGCTCTGGAAACACCATATATTTT. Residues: CASSFLGIRSGNTIYF.

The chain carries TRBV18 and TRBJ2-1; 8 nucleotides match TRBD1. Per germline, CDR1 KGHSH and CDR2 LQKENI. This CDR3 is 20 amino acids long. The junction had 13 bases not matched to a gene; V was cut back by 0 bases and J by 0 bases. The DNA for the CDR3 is TGTGCCAGCTCACCACCGGGCAGGGGGCCGCGTCAGAGCTCCTACAATGAGCAGTTCTTC. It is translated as CASSPPGRGPRQSSYNEQFF.

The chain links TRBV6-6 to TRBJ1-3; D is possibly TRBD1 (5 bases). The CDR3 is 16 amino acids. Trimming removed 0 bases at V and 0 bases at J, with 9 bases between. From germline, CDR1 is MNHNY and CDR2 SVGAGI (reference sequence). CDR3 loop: CASSYSRGTSGNTIYF. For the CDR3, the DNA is TGTGCCAGCAGTTACTCTAGGGGAACCTCTGGAAACACCATATATTTT.

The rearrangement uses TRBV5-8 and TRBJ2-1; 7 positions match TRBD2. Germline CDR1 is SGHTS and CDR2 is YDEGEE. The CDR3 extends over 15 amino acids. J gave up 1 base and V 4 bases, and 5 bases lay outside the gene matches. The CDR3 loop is CASSLTSLSYNEQFF. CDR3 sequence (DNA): TGTGCCAGCAGCCTGACTAGCCTGTCCTACAATGAGCAGTTCTTC.

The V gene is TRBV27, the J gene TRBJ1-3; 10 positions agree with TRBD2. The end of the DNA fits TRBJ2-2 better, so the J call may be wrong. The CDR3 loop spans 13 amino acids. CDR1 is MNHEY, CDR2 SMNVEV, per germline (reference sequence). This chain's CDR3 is CASSRTSGRELFF. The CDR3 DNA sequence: TGTGCCAGCAGTCGGACTAGCGGAAGGGAGCTGTTTTTT.

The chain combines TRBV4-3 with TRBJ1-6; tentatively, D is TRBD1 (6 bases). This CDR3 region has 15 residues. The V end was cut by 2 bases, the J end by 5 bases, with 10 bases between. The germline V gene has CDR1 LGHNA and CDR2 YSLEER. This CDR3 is CASSQIDRNNSPLHF. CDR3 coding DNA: TGCGCCAGCAGCCAAATTGACAGGAATAATTCACCCCTCCACTTT.

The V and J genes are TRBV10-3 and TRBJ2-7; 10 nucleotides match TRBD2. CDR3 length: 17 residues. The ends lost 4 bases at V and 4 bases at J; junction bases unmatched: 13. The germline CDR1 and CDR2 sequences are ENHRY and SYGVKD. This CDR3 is CAISVGASGRVIYEQYF. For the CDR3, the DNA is TGTGCCATCAGTGTAGGGGCTAGCGGGAGAGTTATATACGAGCAGTACTTC.

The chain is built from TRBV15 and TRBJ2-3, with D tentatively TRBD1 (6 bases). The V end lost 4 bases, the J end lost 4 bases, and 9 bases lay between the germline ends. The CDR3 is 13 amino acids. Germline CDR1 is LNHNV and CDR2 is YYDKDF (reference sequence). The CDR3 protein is CATSIRGSDTQYF. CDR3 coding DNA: TGTGCCACCAGCATTAGGGGGTCAGATACGCAGTATTTT.

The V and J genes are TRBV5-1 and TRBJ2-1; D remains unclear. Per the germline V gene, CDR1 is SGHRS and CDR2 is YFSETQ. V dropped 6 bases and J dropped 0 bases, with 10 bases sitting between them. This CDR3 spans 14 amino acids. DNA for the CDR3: TGCGCCAGCAAAGGAGAGAGCTCCTACAATGAGCAGTTCTTC. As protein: CASKGESSYNEQFF.

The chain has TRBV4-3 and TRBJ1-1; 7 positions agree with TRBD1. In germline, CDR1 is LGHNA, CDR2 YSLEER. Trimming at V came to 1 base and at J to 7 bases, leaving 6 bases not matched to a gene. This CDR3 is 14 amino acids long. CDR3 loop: CASSQAPGGVEAFF. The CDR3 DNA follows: TGCGCCAGCAGCCAAGCTCCAGGGGGTGTTGAAGCTTTCTTT.

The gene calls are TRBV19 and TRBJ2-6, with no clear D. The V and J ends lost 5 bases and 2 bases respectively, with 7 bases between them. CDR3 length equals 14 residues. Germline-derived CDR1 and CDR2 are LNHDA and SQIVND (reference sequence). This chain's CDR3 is CASSAQPGANVLTF. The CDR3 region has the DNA TGTGCCAGTAGTGCCCAACCTGGGGCCAACGTCCTGACTTTC.

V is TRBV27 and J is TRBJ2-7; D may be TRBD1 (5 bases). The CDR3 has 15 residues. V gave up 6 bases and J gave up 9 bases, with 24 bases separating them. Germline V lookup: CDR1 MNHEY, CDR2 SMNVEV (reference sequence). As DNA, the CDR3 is TGTGCCAGCAGCCTCGACGGAGCAGGGTTCATTGGGCAGTACTTC. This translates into CASSLDGAGFIGQYF.

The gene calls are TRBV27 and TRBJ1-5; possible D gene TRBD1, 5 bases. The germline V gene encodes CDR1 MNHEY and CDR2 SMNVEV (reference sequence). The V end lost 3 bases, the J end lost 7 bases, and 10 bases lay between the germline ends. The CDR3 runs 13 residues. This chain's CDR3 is CASSFGGIQPQHF. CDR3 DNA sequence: TGTGCCAGCAGTTTCGGGGGAATCCAGCCCCAGCATTTT.

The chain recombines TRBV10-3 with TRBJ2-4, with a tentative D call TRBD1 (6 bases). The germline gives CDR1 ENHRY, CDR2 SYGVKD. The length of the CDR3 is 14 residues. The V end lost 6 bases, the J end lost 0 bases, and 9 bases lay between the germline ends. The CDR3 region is CAIRGGSAKNIQYF. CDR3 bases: TGTGCCATCAGAGGGGGTTCAGCCAAAAACATTCAGTACTTC.